What follows are 23 T cell receptor beta chains derived from one specimen sequenced in a study of identical twins. MiXCR was run by TCRdb on the 5' RACE reads, yielding one entry per CDR3 protein. The sample contains around 690,000 distinct CDR3 sequences, 21% of which appear only once. These data were also reused for a study on T cells expressing NK-cell markers.

The specimen was PBMCs. Every receptor here comes from a woman between 18 and 29 years old in good health.

In this sample, this clonotype turned up many times. The chain carries TRBV5-1 and TRBJ2-3, with a possible D match to TRBD2 (5 bases). The CDR3 loop spans 15 amino acids. Deletions cut 4 bases from V and 1 base from J, with 13 bases between. Germline CDR1 SGHRS, CDR2 YFSETQ. The CDR3 region is CASSVVASGTDTQYF. In nucleotides, the CDR3 is TGCGCCAGCAGCGTCGTAGCGAGTGGCACAGATACGCAGTATTTT.

This clonotype came up a few times. This chain connects TRBV3-1 to TRBJ2-1; 8 positions agree with TRBD2. Germline-derived CDR1 and CDR2 are LGHDT and YNNKEL (reference sequence). There are 15 residues in the CDR3. V trimming: 8 bases; J trimming: 6 bases; junction bases outside the gene matches: 12. CDR3 sequence (DNA): TGTGCCAGCGGGAGCGGGGCTAGCGGGTCCAATGAGCAGTTCTTC. Translated, it gives CASGSGASGSNEQFF.

This clonotype was detected ten times or more. V usage is TRBV10-3 and J usage is TRBJ2-1; a weak D match, TRBD1 (6 bases). Germline V gene sequence: CDR1 ENHRY, CDR2 SYGVKD. This CDR3 comprises 14 residues. With 5 bases removed from V and 1 base from J, the gap between germline ends came to 9 bases. This CDR3 is CAISTGQSYNEQFF. Written as DNA, the CDR3 is TGTGCCATCAGTACCGGACAGTCCTACAATGAGCAGTTCTTC.

V and J are TRBV4-2 and TRBJ2-7, with a tentative D call TRBD2 (5 bases). Between the trimmed V and J ends, which lost 1 base and 0 bases, there was a span of 13 bases. The CDR3 is 16 amino acids. CDR1 is LGHNA, CDR2 YNFKEQ, per germline. The DNA of the CDR3 is TGTGCCAGCAGCCAAGGGGCGGGCGGTAACTCCTACGAGCAGTACTTC. It codes for CASSQGAGGNSYEQYF.

The V and J genes are TRBV7-6 and TRBJ2-1; the match to TRBD2 covers 7 bases. V shed 5 bases and J 5 bases; nucleotides not matched to a gene: 9. CDR3 size: 15 residues. Germline values: CDR1 SGHVS, CDR2 FNYEAQ. This CDR3 is CASSAWVGGDNEQFF. CDR3 coding DNA: TGTGCCAGCAGCGCGTGGGTGGGAGGGGACAATGAGCAGTTCTTC.

As to this clonotype: A much larger clonotype is one base distant, so this may be a read error. The V call is TRBV20-1, the J call TRBJ2-3; 7 bases line up with TRBD1. The germline CDR1 and CDR2 sequences are DFQATT and SNEGSKA (reference sequence). CDR3 size: 15 residues. The CDR3 region has the DNA TGCAGTGCTATCCTCGACAGGGAACCGGAGAATACGCAGTTTTTT. Its protein is CSAILDREPENTQFF.

The chain couples TRBV29-1 to TRBJ2-1; 13 nucleotides align to TRBD2. CDR3 length: 14 amino acids. Germline V gene sequence: CDR1 SQVTM, CDR2 ANQGSEA. The V gene end was trimmed by 3 bases and the J gene end by 7 bases; junction bases not matched to a gene: 3. CDR3 amino acids: CSVDRLAGGNEQFF. The CDR3, as DNA: TGCAGCGTTGATCGACTAGCGGGAGGAAATGAGCAGTTCTTC.

This clonotype was found many times. The chain combines TRBV6-5 with TRBJ1-2; 7 positions agree with TRBD1. After removal of 4 bases from V and 4 bases from J, the junction contained 9 bases not matched to a gene. The CDR3 covers 15 residues. Per germline, CDR1 MNHEY and CDR2 SVGAGI. CDR3 residues: CASSLQGQWGYGYTF. The CDR3 bases are TGTGCCAGCAGTTTACAGGGGCAGTGGGGCTATGGCTACACCTTC.

This clonotype was seen a few times. The chain couples TRBV12-3 or TRBV12-4 to TRBJ1-6, with D tentatively TRBD1 (5 bases). Trimming shortened V by 3 bases and J by 7 bases, and 10 bases separated the two germline ends. The CDR3 has 14 residues. This CDR3 reads CASSLSRENSPLHF. In nucleotides, the CDR3 is TGTGCCAGCAGTTTGAGCAGGGAAAATTCACCCCTCCACTTT.

This clonotype was seen repeatedly, ten times or more. The chain recombines TRBV20-1 with TRBJ2-7; D may be TRBD1 or TRBD2 (5 bases each). Germline V gene lookup returns CDR1 DFQATT and CDR2 SNEGSKA (reference sequence). The CDR3 covers 15 residues. Trimming pared 2 bases from V and 4 bases from J, leaving 18 bases between. CDR3 in amino acids: CSARKRGPAGYEQYF. The CDR3 DNA is TGCAGTGCTAGAAAGAGGGGTCCGGCGGGTTACGAGCAGTACTTC.

The chain is built from TRBV6-2 or TRBV6-3 and TRBJ2-2; D not resolved. V lost 6 bases to trimming and J lost 3 bases, with 14 bases between them. The CDR3 loop spans 15 amino acids. Looked up from germline, CDR1 is MNHEY and CDR2 is SVGEGT. CDR3 sequence reads: CASSRIVSYTGELFF. The CDR3, as DNA: TGTGCCAGCAGCAGGATCGTCTCGTACACCGGGGAGCTGTTTTTT.

The chain is built from TRBV7-2 and TRBJ1-2, with TRBD1 matching 7 bases. CDR3 length equals 13 residues. Germline V gene sequence: CDR1 SGHTA, CDR2 FQGNSA. The ends lost 6 bases at V and 4 bases at J; junction bases unmatched: 5. CDR3 sequence reads: CASRVTGFYGYTF. CDR3 sequence (DNA): TGTGCCAGCAGGGTGACAGGGTTCTATGGCTACACCTTC. The whole variable domain, filled in from reference TRBV7-2 and TRBJ1-2, reads GAGVSQSPSNKVTEKGKDVELRCDPISGHTALYWYRQSLGQGLEFLIYFQGNSAPDKSGLPSDRFSAERTGGSVSTLTIQRTQQEDSAVYLCASRVTGFYGYTFGSGTRLTVV.

The rearrangement uses TRBV9 and TRBJ2-5; D is possibly TRBD1 (6 bases). The CDR3 loop spans 15 amino acids. Germline V gene lookup returns CDR1 SGDLS and CDR2 YYNGEE. V lost 2 bases and J 5 bases, leaving 16 bases between the germline ends. The CDR3 DNA reads as TGTGCCAGCAGCGTCAGCCCAGGGGAACAGGAGACCCAGTACTTC. The encoded protein is CASSVSPGEQETQYF.

The chain has TRBV9 and TRBJ2-2; tentatively, D is TRBD2 (5 bases). This CDR3 has 15 amino acids. Germline CDR1 SGDLS, CDR2 YYNGEE. Trimming left V 4 bases short and J 0 bases short, with 10 bases between. The CDR3 here is CASSSGLTNTGELFF. The CDR3 DNA sequence: TGTGCCAGCAGCTCCGGACTTACGAACACCGGGGAGCTGTTTTTT.

The gene calls are TRBV10-1 and TRBJ2-2, with 7 bases lining up with TRBD2. Germline V lookup: CDR1 WNHNN, CDR2 SYGVQD (reference sequence). The CDR3 spans 13 residues. Unmatched junction bases numbered 4, after V lost 5 bases and J lost 7 bases. The CDR3 nucleotides read TGCGCCAGCAGTCCGGGAGGCATCGGGGAGCTGTTTTTT. It yields the protein CASSPGGIGELFF.

This sequence joins TRBV7-2 and TRBJ2-3; 7 bases agree with TRBD1. Germline V gene lookup returns CDR1 SGHTA and CDR2 FQGNSA. This CDR3 comprises 15 residues. Trimming removed 2 bases from V and 2 bases from J; junction bases left unmatched: 4. In DNA form, the CDR3 reads TGTGCCAGCAGCTTACTGGGACAGTCCACAGATACGCAGTATTTT. Translated, it gives CASSLLGQSTDTQYF.

CDR3 sequence: CASSLNPSAPTGELFF. CDR3 bases: TGTGCCAGCAGCCTCAACCCTAGCGCCCCCACCGGGGAGCTGTTTTTT. The V and J genes are TRBV9 and TRBJ2-2; maybe TRBD2 (6 bases). V lost 4 bases, J lost 4 bases, and 17 bases lay in between. Germline lookup yields CDR1 SGDLS and CDR2 YYNGEE. This CDR3 has 16 residues. Full variable domain (rest looked up from reference TRBV9 and TRBJ2-2): DSGVTQTPKHLITATGQRVTLRCSPRSGDLSVYWYQQSLDQGLQFLIQYYNGEERAKGNILERFSAQQFPDLHSELNLSSLELGDSALYFCASSLNPSAPTGELFFGEGSRLTVL.

This clonotype appeared many times. The rearrangement links TRBV10-3 to TRBJ1-1; TRBD1 matches at 10 bases. V lost 6 bases, J lost 0 bases, and 1 base stayed unmatched. The CDR3 runs to 14 residues. Germline loops: CDR1 ENHRY, CDR2 SYGVKD. The CDR3 spells CAIRGQGLNTEAFF. The CDR3 DNA is TGTGCCATCAGGGGACAGGGGCTGAACACTGAAGCTTTCTTT.

This clonotype has only a few counts. This chain joins TRBV28 and TRBJ2-7; 8 positions agree with TRBD1. CDR1 is MDHEN, CDR2 SYDVKM, per germline. CDR3 size: 14 residues. After removal of 2 bases from V and 3 bases from J, the junction contained 3 bases not matched to a gene. The chain's CDR3 is CASSLNRGIYEQYF. The CDR3 coding sequence is TGTGCCAGCAGTTTAAACAGGGGGATCTACGAGCAGTACTTC. Variable domain in full (rest from reference TRBV28 and TRBJ2-7): DVKVTQSSRYLVKRTGEKVFLECVQDMDHENMFWYRQDPGLGLRLIYFSYDVKMKEKGDIPEGYSVSREKKERFSLILESASTNQTSMYLCASSLNRGIYEQYFGPGTRLTVT.

The sample holds a few counts of this clonotype. V and J are TRBV14 and TRBJ2-3; no firm D call. Trimming cost V 1 base and J 0 bases, with 8 bases left between them. CDR1 is SGHDN and CDR2 is FVKESK in the germline V gene. There are 15 residues in the CDR3. The CDR3 DNA sequence: TGTGCCAGCAGCCAAGTTGCAACTAGCACAGATACGCAGTATTTT. It translates to CASSQVATSTDTQYF.

This clonotype was seen more than once but under ten times. This chain joins TRBV29-1 and TRBJ2-1; D gene uncertain. V shed 6 bases and J shed 8 bases, with 8 bases lying between them. The CDR3 covers 10 residues. Germline V CDR1 and CDR2: SQVTM, ANQGSEA. The CDR3 region has the DNA TGCAGCGTCTCCTCGGATGAGCAGTTCTTC. It is translated as CSVSSDEQFF.

The rearrangement joins TRBV15 to TRBJ2-3, with D tentatively TRBD2 (6 bases). From germline, CDR1 is LNHNV and CDR2 YYDKDF (reference sequence). The V gene lost 0 bases and the J gene lost 4 bases, with 17 bases spanning the gap. This CDR3 contains 17 residues. CDR3 DNA: TGTGCCACCAGCAGAGATTATTCGGGCGGGGAAGCAGATACGCAGTATTTT. The encoded protein is CATSRDYSGGEADTQYF.

Ten or more counts support this clonotype. The V call is TRBV10-3, the J call TRBJ2-7; tentatively, D is TRBD2 (5 bases). Germline loops: CDR1 ENHRY, CDR2 SYGVKD. The CDR3 consists of 11 residues. The ends were cut back, 10 bases at V and 4 bases at J, with 11 bases in the middle. The CDR3 sequence: CATWTGYEQYF. CDR3 nucleotide sequence: TGTGCCACCTGGACGGGGTACGAGCAGTACTTC.